This TCR beta chain was captured in a study of post-analysis software for immune sequencing data. Study outcomes and limitations: The normalized Chao1 diversity of multiple sclerosis patients was significantly lower than that of controls.

The library was made from cDNA and included unique molecular identifiers. TCRdb independently ran MiXCR on the PCR reads; one entry per CDR3 protein. The repertoire holds under 650,000 distinct CDR3 sequences, roughly 47% seen once, with around 1.7% in the top ten. Notes on this clonotype: Its antigen is not known.

The receptor was derived from a girl under 18 with multiple sclerosis. What was sequenced was blood.

CDR3 DNA sequence: TGTGCCAGCAGTTGGCAGGGGAGGGAGCAGTACTTC. Its translation is CASSWQGREQYF. The chain joins TRBV6-6 to TRBJ2-7; D could derive from TRBD1 or TRBD2 (6 bases each). Germline V gene lookup returns CDR1 MNHNY and CDR2 SVGAGI (reference sequence). Trimming removed 4 bases at V and 7 bases at J, with 11 bases between. This CDR3 has 12 amino acids.